The clone carrying this TCR beta chain was observed a handful of times. Original processing notes: Amplifying reference gene primers gave estimates of nucleated cell counts. Method: immunoSEQ multiplex PCR; TCRdb's copy keeps in-frame clones and lacks some. V and J calls and clone size are as listed in that table; D and trimming were resolved from the DNA. Among under 350,000 clones listed, roughly 90% were seen once. This record belongs to a study of blood T cell repertoires in COVID-19. Study-level information: Sites in the United States, Italy and Spain provided acute and convalescent COVID-19 samples. PBMCs, B-cell-depleted T cells, or T cells were the source of the cDNA or gDNA that made up the material.

Deletions cut 2 bases from V and 3 bases from J, with 19 bases between. CDR3 length equals 18 residues. From germline, CDR1 is WSHSY and CDR2 SAAADI. Material for sequencing was peripheral blood. The chain combines TRBV10-2 with TRBJ2-2, with D possibly TRBD1 on 7 matching bases. The source of this sequence is a man aged 40-49 years with acute or convalescent COVID-19. CDR3: CASSETGDSSHDTGELFF. CDR3 nucleotide sequence: TGCGCCAGCAGTGAGACGGGGGACAGCTCTCACGACACCGGGGAGCTGTTTTTT.